This T cell receptor beta chain was sequenced during a study of graft-versus-host responses after intestinal transplantation. Looking at the study overall: Every recipient had anti-thymocyte globulin induction and 2 to 4 years of tacrolimus plus steroids.

Using immunoSEQ multiplex PCR, the repertoire was profiled, and TCRdb retains in-frame clones only, with some absent. The table lists around 100,000 clones, about 92% of them singletons. In the case of this clone: Antigen unknown.

CDR3 length: 16 amino acids. V lost 5 bases and J lost 4, with 19 bases in between. Germline V gene sequence: CDR1 SEHNR, CDR2 FQNEAQ (reference sequence). The chain uses TRBV7-9 and TRBJ2-3; D perhaps matches TRBD1 (6 bases). Sample: unstimulated CD8+ T cells sorted from spleen or lymph node cells, taken before transplant. The sequence came from a human donor who was the organ donor for an intestinal transplant. CDR3 amino acids: CASSPYLGAKADTQYF. CDR3 DNA: TGTGCCAGCAGCCCTTATTTGGGGGCGAAAGCAGATACGCAGTATTTT. The full variable domain, in which reference TRBV7-9 and TRBJ2-3 provide the parts outside the CDR3, is DTGVSQNPRHKITKRGQNVTFRCDPISEHNRLYWYRQTLGQGPEFLTYFQNEAQLEKSRLLSDRFSAERPKGSFSTLEIQRTEQGDSAMYLCASSPYLGAKADTQYFGPGTRLTVL.